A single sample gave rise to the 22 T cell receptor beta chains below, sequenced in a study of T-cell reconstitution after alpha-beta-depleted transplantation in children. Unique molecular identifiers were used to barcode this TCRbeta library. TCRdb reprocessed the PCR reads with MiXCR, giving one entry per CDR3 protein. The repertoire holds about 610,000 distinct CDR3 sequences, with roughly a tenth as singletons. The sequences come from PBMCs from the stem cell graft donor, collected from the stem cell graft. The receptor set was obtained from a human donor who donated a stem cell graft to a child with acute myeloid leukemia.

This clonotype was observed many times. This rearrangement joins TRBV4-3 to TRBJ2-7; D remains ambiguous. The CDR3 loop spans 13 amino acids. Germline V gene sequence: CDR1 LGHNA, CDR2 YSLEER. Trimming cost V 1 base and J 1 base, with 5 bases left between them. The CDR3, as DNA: TGCGCCAGCAGCCAAGTCCTATCCTACGAGCAGTACTTC. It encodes CASSQVLSYEQYF.

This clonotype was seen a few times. For the CDR3, the DNA is TGCAGTGCTTACACGGGGAGCTCCTACAATGAGCAGTTCTTC. It encodes CSAYTGSSYNEQFF. This chain connects TRBV20-1 to TRBJ2-1; possibly TRBD2 for D (5 bases). Trimming stripped 5 bases from V and 0 bases from J, with 11 bases between. This CDR3 is 14 amino acids long. Germline V gene sequence: CDR1 DFQATT, CDR2 SNEGSKA (reference sequence).

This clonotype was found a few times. CDR3 in DNA: TGTGCCAGCAGGGATGGACGCAGCAATCAGCCCCAGCATTTT. It translates to CASRDGRSNQPQHF. The chain carries TRBV28 and TRBJ1-5; D is unclear. CDR1 is MDHEN and CDR2 is SYDVKM in the germline V gene. Trimming took off 6 bases at V and 1 base at J, with 10 bases between the two ends. The CDR3 extends over 14 amino acids. Drawing the rest from reference TRBV28 and TRBJ1-5, the complete variable domain is DVKVTQSSRYLVKRTGEKVFLECVQDMDHENMFWYRQDPGLGLRLIYFSYDVKMKEKGDIPEGYSVSREKKERFSLILESASTNQTSMYLCASRDGRSNQPQHFGDGTRLSIL.

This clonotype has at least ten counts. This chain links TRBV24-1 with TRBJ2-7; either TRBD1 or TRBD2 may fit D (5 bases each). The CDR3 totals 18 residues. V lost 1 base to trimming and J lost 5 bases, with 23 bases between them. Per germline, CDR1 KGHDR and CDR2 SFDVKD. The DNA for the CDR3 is TGTGCCACCAGTGATTTTGGAGGCCCAGGGACGAAAAGGAACGAGCAGTACTTC. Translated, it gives CATSDFGGPGTKRNEQYF.

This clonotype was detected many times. This CDR3 reads CSVARGGETQYF. CDR3 bases: TGCAGCGTGGCACGAGGGGGGGAGACCCAGTACTTC. The gene calls are TRBV29-1 and TRBJ2-5; the D gene could be TRBD1 or TRBD2 (6 bases each). The CDR3 sequence is 12 residues long. Germline V gives CDR1 SQVTM, CDR2 ANQGSEA. Trimming removed 6 bases at V and 5 bases at J, with 13 bases between.

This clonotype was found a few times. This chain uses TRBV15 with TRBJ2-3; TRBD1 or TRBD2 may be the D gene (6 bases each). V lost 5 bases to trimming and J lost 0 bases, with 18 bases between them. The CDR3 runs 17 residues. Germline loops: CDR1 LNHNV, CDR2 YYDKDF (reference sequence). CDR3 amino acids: CATSLLRGDLSTDTQYF. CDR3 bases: TGTGCCACCAGCCTCCTGAGGGGGGACCTTAGCACAGATACGCAGTATTTT.

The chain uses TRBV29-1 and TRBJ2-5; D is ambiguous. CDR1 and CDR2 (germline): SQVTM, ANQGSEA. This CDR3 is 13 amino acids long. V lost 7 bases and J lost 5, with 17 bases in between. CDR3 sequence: CSAFTTLGETQYF. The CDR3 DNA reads TGCAGCGCATTTACGACTCTAGGGGAGACCCAGTACTTC. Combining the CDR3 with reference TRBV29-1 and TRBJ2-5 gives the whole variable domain SAVISQKPSRDICQRGTSLTIQCQVDSQVTMMFWYRQQPGQSLTLIATANQGSEATYESGFVIDKFPISRPNLTFSTLTVSNMSPEDSSIYLCSAFTTLGETQYFGPGTRLLVL.

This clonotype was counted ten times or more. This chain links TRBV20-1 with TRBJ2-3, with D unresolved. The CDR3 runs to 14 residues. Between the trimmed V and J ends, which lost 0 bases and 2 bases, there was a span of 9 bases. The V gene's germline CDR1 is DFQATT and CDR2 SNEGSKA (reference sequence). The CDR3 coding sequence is TGCAGTGCTAGAGATCCCCTCCCCACAGATACGCAGTATTTT. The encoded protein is CSARDPLPTDTQYF.

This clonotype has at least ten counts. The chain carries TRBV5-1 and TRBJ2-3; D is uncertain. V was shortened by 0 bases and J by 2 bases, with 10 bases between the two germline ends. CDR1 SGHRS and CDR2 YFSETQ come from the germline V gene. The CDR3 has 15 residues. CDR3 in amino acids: CASSLVSASTDTQYF. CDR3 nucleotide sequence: TGCGCCAGCAGCTTGGTTTCGGCGTCCACAGATACGCAGTATTTT.

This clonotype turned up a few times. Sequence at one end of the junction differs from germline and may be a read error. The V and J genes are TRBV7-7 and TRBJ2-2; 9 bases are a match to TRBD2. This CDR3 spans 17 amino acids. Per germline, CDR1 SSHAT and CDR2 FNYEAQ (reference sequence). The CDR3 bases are TGTGCTAGCAGCTTAGCGACTAGCGGATGGAACACCGGGGAGCTGTTTTTT. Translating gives CASSLATSGWNTGELFF.

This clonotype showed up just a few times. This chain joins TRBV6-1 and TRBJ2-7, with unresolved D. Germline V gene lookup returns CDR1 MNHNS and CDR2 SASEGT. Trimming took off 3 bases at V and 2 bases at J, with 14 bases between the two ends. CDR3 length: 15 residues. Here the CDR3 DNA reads TGTGCCAGCAGTGATTTTGTCGCGGACCCCTACGAGCAGTACTTC. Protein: CASSDFVADPYEQYF.

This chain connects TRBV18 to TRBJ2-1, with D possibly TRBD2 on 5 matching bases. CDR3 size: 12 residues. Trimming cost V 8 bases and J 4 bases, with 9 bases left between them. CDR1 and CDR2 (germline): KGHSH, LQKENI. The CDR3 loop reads CASRTQYNEQFF. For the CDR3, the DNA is TGTGCCAGCAGGACTCAGTACAATGAGCAGTTCTTC.

The CDR3, as DNA: TGTGCCAGCAGTCAATCCCCCGGGACTAGCCAAACCTACGAGCAGTACTTC. Translating it yields CASSQSPGTSQTYEQYF. The chain recombines TRBV3-1 with TRBJ2-7; TRBD2 matches 9 bases. This CDR3 comprises 17 residues. The germline gives CDR1 LGHDT, CDR2 YNNKEL (reference sequence). With 6 bases clipped from V and 2 bases from J, the junction kept 14 bases outside the gene matches.

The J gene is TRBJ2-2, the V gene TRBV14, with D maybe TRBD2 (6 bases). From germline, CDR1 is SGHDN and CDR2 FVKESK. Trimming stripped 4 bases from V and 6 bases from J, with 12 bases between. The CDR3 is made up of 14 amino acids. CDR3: CASSLLTRSGELFF. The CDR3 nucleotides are TGTGCCAGCAGCCTCCTGACTAGATCCGGGGAGCTGTTTTTT.

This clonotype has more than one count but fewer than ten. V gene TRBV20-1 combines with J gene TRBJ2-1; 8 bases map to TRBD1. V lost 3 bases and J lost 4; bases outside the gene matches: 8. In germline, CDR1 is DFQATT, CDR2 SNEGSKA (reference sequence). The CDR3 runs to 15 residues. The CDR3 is CSARGDRGLYNEQFF. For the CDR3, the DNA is TGCAGTGCTAGGGGTGACAGGGGCCTATACAATGAGCAGTTCTTC.

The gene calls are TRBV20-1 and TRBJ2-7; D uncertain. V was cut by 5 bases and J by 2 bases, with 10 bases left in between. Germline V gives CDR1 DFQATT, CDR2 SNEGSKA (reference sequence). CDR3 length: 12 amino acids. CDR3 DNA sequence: TGCAGTGCTCCGCGGCTAACCTACGAGCAGTACTTC. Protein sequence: CSAPRLTYEQYF.

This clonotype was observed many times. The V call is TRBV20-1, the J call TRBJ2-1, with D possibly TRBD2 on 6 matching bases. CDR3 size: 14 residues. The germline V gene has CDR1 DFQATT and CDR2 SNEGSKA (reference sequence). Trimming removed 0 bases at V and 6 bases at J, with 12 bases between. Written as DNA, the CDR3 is TGCAGTGCTAGAGACGGGACTCGCGTCAATGAGCAGTTCTTC. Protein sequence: CSARDGTRVNEQFF.

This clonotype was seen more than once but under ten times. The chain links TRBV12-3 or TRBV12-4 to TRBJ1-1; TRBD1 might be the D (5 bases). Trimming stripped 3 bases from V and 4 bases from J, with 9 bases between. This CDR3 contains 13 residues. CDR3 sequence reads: CASSLGGITEAFF. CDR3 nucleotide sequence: TGTGCCAGCAGTTTGGGGGGAATCACTGAAGCTTTCTTT.

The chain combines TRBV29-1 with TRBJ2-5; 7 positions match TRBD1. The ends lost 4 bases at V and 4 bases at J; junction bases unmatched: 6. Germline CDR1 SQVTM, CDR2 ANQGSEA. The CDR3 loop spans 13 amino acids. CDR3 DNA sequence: TGCAGCGTTGGCACAGGGGTAGGAGAGACCCAGTACTTC. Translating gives CSVGTGVGETQYF.

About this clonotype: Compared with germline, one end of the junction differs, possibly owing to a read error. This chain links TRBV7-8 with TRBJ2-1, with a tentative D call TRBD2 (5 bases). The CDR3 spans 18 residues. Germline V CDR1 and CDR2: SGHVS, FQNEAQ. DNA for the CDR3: TGTGCCAACAGCACCCAGCGGACTGGCGGTACGTTAGTGGGTGAGCAGTTCTTC. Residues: CANSTQRTGGTLVGEQFF.

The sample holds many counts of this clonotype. CDR3 loop: CSARPHGLAGYNEQFF. CDR3 in DNA: TGCAGTGCTAGACCTCATGGACTAGCGGGATACAATGAGCAGTTCTTC. V is TRBV20-1 and J is TRBJ2-1; 12 bases match TRBD2. V shed 2 bases and J 4 bases; nucleotides not matched to a gene: 6. The germline V gene has CDR1 DFQATT and CDR2 SNEGSKA (reference sequence). This CDR3 is built from 16 residues.

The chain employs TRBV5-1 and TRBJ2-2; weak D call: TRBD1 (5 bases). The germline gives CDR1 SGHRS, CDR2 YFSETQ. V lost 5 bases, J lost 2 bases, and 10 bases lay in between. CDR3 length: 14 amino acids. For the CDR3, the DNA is TGCGCCAGCAGTTCCAGGGAAAACACCGGGGAGCTGTTTTTT. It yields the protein CASSSRENTGELFF.